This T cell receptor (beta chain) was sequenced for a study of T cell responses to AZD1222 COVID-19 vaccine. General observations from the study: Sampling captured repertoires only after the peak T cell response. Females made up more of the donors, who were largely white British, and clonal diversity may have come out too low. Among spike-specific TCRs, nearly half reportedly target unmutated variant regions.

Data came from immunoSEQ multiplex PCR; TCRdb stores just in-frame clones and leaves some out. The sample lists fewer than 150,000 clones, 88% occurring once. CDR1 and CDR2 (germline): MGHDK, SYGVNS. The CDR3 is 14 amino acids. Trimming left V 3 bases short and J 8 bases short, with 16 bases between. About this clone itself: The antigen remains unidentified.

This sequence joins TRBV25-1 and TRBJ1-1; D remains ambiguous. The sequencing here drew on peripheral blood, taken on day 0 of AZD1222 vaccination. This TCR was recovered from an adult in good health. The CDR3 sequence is CASSDPGHRPEAFF. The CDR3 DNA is TGTGCCAGCAGTGACCCTGGGCATCGGCCCGAAGCTTTCTTT. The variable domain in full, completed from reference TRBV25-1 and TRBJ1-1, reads EADIYQTPRYLVIGTGKKITLECSQTMGHDKMYWYQQDPGMELHLIHYSYGVNSTEKGDLSSESTVSRIRTEHFPLTLESARPSHTSQYLCASSDPGHRPEAFFGQGTRLTVV.